This T cell receptor beta chain was identified in a study of T cell responses to AZD1222 COVID-19 vaccine. The CDR3 covers 14 residues. The junction had 6 bases not matched to a gene; V was cut back by 8 bases and J by 3 bases. Germline V gene sequence: CDR1 KGHDR, CDR2 SFDVKD. Study-wide points: Reports say nearly half of spike-specific TCRs go after unmutated variant regions. Most donors were white British, females outnumbered males, and clonal diversity was possibly underestimated.

Sequencing used immunoSEQ multiplex PCR; TCRdb keeps in-frame clones, though not all of them. The sample includes about 120,000 clones, just over 85% of them seen just once. This clone was seen a few times. The antigen is not known. The sample consisted of peripheral blood, taken on day 0 of AZD1222 vaccination. This rearrangement joins TRBV24-1 to TRBJ1-5; 7 bases line up with TRBD1. The source of this sequence is an adult in good health. CDR3 DNA: TGTGCCACCACACAGGGGCGCTCCAATCAGCCCCAGCATTTT. Amino acid sequence: CATTQGRSNQPQHF.